A single sample gave rise to the 5 T cell receptor beta chains below, sequenced in a study of blood T cell repertoires in COVID-19. Clones were read by immunoSEQ multiplex PCR, and TCRdb kept only the in-frame ones, dropping some. The table has 100,000 or so clones, over 70% seen once; the top ten hold 3.5% to 5%. The sequenced material came from peripheral blood. The receptors were sampled from a man in his 60s with acute or convalescent COVID-19.

DNA of the CDR3: TGCAGCGGGGTGGGAGGTAACACTGAAGCTTTCTTT. This translates into CSGVGGNTEAFF. The chain carries TRBV29-1 and TRBJ1-1; D not resolved. The CDR3 extends over 12 amino acids. Germline CDR1 is SQVTM and CDR2 is ANQGSEA. Trimming left V 7 bases short and J 2 bases short, with 11 bases between.

This clone was observed a few times. The V call is TRBV27, the J call TRBJ1-2; 7 nucleotides align to TRBD1. V lost 7 bases, J lost 8 bases, and 10 bases stayed unmatched. CDR1 is MNHEY and CDR2 is SMNVEV in the germline V gene (reference sequence). This CDR3 has 13 amino acids. The CDR3 nucleotides are TGTGCCAGCACAGACAGGGTCGAGTACGGCTACACCTTC. Translating gives CASTDRVEYGYTF.

The chain carries TRBV30 and TRBJ2-5, with TRBD2 matching 7 bases. The CDR3 runs to 15 residues. V gave up 3 bases and J gave up 0 bases; unmatched junction bases: 7. Looked up from germline, CDR1 is GTSNPN and CDR2 is SVGIG (reference sequence). CDR3 sequence: CAWSWGGTYQETQYF. The CDR3 DNA reads as TGTGCCTGGAGCTGGGGGGGGACGTACCAAGAGACCCAGTACTTC.

CDR3 DNA sequence: TGTGCCAGCAGCTTGGCGGGAACCTTCAACTATGGCTACACCTTC. It yields the protein CASSLAGTFNYGYTF. This rearrangement joins TRBV5-4 to TRBJ1-2; D gene unclear. This CDR3 is 15 amino acids long. Trimming took off 0 bases at V and 2 bases at J, with 11 bases between the two ends. Per the germline V gene, CDR1 is SGHNT and CDR2 is YYREEE (reference sequence).

This sequence joins TRBV5-6 and TRBJ1-5; no reliable D call. Trimming removed 5 bases at V and 6 bases at J, with 12 bases between. In germline, CDR1 is SGHDT, CDR2 YYEEEE. The length of the CDR3 is 13 residues. Here the CDR3 DNA reads TGTGCCAGCAGTGGGCGGGCGGGTCAGCCCCAGCATTTT. Translating it yields CASSGRAGQPQHF. Full variable domain (missing parts from reference TRBV5-6 and TRBJ1-5): DAGVTQSPTHLIKTRGQQVTLRCSPKSGHDTVSWYQQALGQGPQFIFQYYEEEERQRGNFPDRFSGHQFPNYSSELNVNALLLGDSALYLCASSGRAGQPQHFGDGTRLSIL.